This TCR beta chain originates from a study of cytomegalovirus exposure and HLA in healthy donors. Across the whole study: In a previous analysis, 100 million to 140 million unique TCR beta sequences were found from 150 million to 200 million T cells. From HLA-typed donors, an early data release held approximately 85 million unique TCRs. Points from the study as a whole: There were 150 to 200 TCR beta chains listed as cytomegalovirus-associated.

Notes on this clone: No antigen is known for it.

13 Jbeta primers and 60 Vbeta primers were used for the PCR. Generated by immunoSEQ multiplex PCR, the TCRdb table keeps only in-frame clones and is missing some. The sample lists roughly 220,000 clones, roughly 80% occurring once. The CDR3 sequence is 15 residues long. Between the trimmed V and J ends, which lost 6 bases and 2 bases, there was a span of 14 bases. Per germline, CDR1 MNHEY and CDR2 SMNVEV (reference sequence). The origin of this receptor is a young man in good health and CMV-seronegative. This chain joins TRBV27 and TRBJ1-5; D perhaps matches TRBD1 (6 bases). Sequencing was performed on PBMCs. As DNA, the CDR3 is TGTGCCAGCAGCTTTAGGGAGGGGGGCAATCAGCCCCAGCATTTT. It encodes CASSFREGGNQPQHF.